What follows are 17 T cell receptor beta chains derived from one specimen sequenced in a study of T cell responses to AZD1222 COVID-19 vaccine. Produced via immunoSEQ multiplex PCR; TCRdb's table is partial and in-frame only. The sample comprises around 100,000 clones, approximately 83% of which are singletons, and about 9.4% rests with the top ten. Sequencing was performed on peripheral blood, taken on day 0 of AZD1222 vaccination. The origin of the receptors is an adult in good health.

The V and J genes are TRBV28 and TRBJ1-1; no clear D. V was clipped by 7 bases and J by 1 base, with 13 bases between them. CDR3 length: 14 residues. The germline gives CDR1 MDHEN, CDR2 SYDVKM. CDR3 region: CASTSIRGNTEAFF. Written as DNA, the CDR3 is TGTGCCAGCACCTCTATCAGAGGGAACACTGAAGCTTTCTTT.

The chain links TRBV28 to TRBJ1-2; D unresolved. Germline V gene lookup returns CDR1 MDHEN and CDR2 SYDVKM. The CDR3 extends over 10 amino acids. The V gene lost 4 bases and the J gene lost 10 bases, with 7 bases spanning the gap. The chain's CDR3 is CASSSSAYTF. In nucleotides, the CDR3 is TGTGCCAGCAGTTCCTCCGCCTACACCTTC.

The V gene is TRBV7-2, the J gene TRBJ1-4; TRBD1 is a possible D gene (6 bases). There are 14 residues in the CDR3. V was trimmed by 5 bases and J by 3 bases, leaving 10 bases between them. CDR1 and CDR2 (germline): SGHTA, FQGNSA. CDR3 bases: TGTGCCAGCAGCCTAGGGGGGGCTAATGAAAAACTGTTTTTT. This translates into CASSLGGANEKLFF.

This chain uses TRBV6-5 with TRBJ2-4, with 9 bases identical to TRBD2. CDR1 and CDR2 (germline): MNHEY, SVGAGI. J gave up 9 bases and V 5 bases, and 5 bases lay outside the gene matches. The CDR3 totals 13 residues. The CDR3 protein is CASSPGTSIIQYF. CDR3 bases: TGTGCCAGCAGTCCCGGGACTAGCATCATTCAGTACTTC.

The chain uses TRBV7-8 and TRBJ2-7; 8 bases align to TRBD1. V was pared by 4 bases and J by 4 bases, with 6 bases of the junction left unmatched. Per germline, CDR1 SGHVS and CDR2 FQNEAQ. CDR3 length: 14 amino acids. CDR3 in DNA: TGTGCCAGCAGCTCACAGGGGGACGGATACGAGCAGTACTTC. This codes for CASSSQGDGYEQYF.

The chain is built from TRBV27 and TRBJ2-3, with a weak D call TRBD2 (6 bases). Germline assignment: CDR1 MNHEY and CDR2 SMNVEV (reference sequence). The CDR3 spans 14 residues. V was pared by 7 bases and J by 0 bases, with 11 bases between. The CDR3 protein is CASKPGESTDTQYF. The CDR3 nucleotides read TGTGCCAGCAAGCCGGGGGAGAGCACAGATACGCAGTATTTT.

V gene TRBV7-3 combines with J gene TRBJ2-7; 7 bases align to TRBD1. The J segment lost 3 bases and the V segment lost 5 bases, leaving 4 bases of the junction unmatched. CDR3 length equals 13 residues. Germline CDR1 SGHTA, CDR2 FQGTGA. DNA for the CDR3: TGTGCCAGCAGCCGGGGACAGAACTACGAGCAGTACTTC. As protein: CASSRGQNYEQYF.

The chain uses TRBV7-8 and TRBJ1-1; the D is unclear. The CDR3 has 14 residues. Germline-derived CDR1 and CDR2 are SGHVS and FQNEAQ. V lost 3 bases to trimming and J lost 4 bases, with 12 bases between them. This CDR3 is CASSFIASGTEAFF. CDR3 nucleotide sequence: TGTGCCAGCAGCTTTATAGCCTCCGGCACTGAAGCTTTCTTT.

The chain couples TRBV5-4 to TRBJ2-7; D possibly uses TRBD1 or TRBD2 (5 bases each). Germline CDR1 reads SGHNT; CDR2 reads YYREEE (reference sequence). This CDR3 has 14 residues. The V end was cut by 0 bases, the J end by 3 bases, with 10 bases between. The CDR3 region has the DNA TGTGCCAGCAGCTTGGATAGGGACGACTACGAGCAGTACTTC. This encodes CASSLDRDDYEQYF.

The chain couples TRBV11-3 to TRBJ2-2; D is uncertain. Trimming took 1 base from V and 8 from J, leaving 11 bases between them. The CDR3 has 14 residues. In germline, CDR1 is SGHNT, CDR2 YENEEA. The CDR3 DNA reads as TGTGCCAGCAGCTTAGTCGAAAGTCCGGGGGAGCTGTTTTTT. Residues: CASSLVESPGELFF.

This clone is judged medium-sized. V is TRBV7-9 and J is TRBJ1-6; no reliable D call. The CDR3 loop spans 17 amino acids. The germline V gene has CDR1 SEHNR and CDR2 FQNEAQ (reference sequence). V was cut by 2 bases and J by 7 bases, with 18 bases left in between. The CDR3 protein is CASSLFSQSYLNSPLHF. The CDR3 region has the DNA TGTGCCAGCAGCTTATTTTCGCAGAGCTACCTGAATTCACCCCTCCACTTT.

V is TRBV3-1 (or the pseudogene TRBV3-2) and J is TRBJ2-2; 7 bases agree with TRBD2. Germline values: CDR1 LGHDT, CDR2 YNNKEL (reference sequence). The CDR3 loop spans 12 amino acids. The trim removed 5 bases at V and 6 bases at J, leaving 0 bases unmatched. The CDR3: CASSGGAGELFF. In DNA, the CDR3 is TGTGCCAGCAGCGGGGGGGCCGGGGAGCTGTTTTTT.

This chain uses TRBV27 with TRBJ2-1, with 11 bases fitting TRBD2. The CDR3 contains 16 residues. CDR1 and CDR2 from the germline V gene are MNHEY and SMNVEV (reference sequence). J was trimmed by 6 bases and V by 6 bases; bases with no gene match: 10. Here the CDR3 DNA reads TGTGCCAGCAGGCGTCCCGGGACTAGCGGCACCAATGAGCAGTTCTTC. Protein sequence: CASRRPGTSGTNEQFF.

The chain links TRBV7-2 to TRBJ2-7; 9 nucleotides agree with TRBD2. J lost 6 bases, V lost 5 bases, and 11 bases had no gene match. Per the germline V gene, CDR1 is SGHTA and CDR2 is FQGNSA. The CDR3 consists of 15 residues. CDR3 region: CASSPQSSGSLEQYF. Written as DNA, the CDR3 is TGTGCCAGCAGCCCTCAGAGTAGCGGGAGCCTCGAGCAGTACTTC.

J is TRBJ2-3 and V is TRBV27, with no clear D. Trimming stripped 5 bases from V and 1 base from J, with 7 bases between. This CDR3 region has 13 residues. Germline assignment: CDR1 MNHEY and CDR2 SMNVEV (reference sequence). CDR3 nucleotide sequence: TGTGCCAGCAGTATGGGCGGCACAGATACGCAGTATTTT. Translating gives CASSMGGTDTQYF.

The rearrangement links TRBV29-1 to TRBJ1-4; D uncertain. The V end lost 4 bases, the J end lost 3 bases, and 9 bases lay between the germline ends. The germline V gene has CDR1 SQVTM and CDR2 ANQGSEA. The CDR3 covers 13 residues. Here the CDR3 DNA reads TGCAGCGTTGTAGGCTCATCTAATGAAAAACTGTTTTTT. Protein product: CSVVGSSNEKLFF.

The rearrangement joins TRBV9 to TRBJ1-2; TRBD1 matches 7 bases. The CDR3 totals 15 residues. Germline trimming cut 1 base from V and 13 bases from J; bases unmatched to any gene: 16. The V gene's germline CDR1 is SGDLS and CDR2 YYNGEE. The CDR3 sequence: CASSVMVRDSVSVTF. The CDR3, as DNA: TGTGCCAGCAGCGTAATGGTCCGGGACAGTGTATCCGTCACCTTC. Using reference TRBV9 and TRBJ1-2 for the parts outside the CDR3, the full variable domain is DSGVTQTPKHLITATGQRVTLRCSPRSGDLSVYWYQQSLDQGLQFLIQYYNGEERAKGNILERFSAQQFPDLHSELNLSSLELGDSALYFCASSVMVRDSVSVTFGSGTRLTVV.